These T cell receptor beta chains were read from a single sample in a study of T cells in Graves' hyperthyroidism and ophthalmopathy. TCRdb ran MiXCR on the multiplex PCR reads and lists one entry per CDR3 protein. The sample carries around 180,000 distinct CDR3 sequences, about a sixth recorded once. The sample comprised blood. The receptors were sampled from a woman in her forties or fifties with Graves' hyperthyroidism. Each CDR3 is given with its conserved first and last residue. The D gene is left open where the match is weak. Not every row has a clone size; where given, it reads once, few, many or a size class.

D: .
size: few
V: TRBV3-1
J: TRBJ2-2
CDR3: CASSRSATGELFF
DNA: TGTGCCAGCAGCCGCTCGGCGACCGGGGAGCTGTTTTTT

D: .
size: many
V: TRBV25-1
J: TRBJ2-5
CDR3: CASTDWGRETQYF
DNA: TGTGCCAGCACAGATTGGGGAAGGGAGACCCAGTACTTC

D: .
size: many
V: TRBV20-1
J: TRBJ1-2
CDR3: CSASPRQSYGYTF
DNA: TGCAGTGCTAGCCCCAGGCAGAGCTATGGCTACACCTTC

D: .
size: many
V: TRBV24-1
J: TRBJ2-3
CDR3: CATTPGSSTDTQYF
DNA: TGTGCCACCACCCCGGGGTCTAGCACAGATACGCAGTATTTT

D: .
size: .
V: TRBV7-3
J: TRBJ2-5
CDR3: CASSELAVGPETQYF
DNA: TGTGCCAGCAGCGAATTAGCTGTCGGGCCAGAGACCCAGTACTTC

D: TRBD2
size: many
V: TRBV12-3/TRBV12-4
J: TRBJ2-1
CDR3: CASSLRRPLRGGRGGAIEQFF
DNA: TGTGCCAGCAGTTTACGGAGACCCTTGCGGGGGGGCCGAGGGGGGGCAATTGAGCAGTTCTTC

D: .
size: many
V: TRBV29-1
J: TRBJ1-2
CDR3: CSVELPSPRGYTF
DNA: TGCAGCGTTGAATTGCCATCGCCAAGAGGCTACACCTTC

D: TRBD2
size: few
V: TRBV5-1
J: TRBJ2-6
CDR3: CASSSAGGSSGANVLTF
DNA: TGCGCCAGCAGCTCAGCGGGGGGGAGCTCTGGGGCCAACGTCCTGACTTTC

D: .
size: .
V: TRBV4-1
J: TRBJ1-1
CDR3: CASSQDIPSTVAGVRTEAFF
DNA: TGCGCCAGCAGCCAAGATATCCCCTCTACTGTGGCGGGAGTTAGGACTGAAGCTTTCTTT

D: .
size: many
V: TRBV6-1
J: TRBJ2-7
CDR3: CASSDTGAYEQYF
DNA: TGTGCCAGCAGCGACACAGGAGCCTACGAGCAGTACTTC

D: TRBD1
size: many
V: TRBV27
J: TRBJ2-7
CDR3: CASSLIRGEQYF
DNA: TGTGCCAGCAGTTTAATCAGGGGGGAGCAGTACTTC